The 7 T cell receptor beta chains listed next were all sequenced from one sample in a study of T cells in Graves' hyperthyroidism and ophthalmopathy. TCR beta CDR3 region amplification was performed from RNA transcripts. A set of HTBI primers served as the primers for a first-round RT-PCR of the TCR CDR3. TCRdb analysed the multiplex PCR reads with MiXCR anew, one entry per CDR3 protein. In the table there are roughly 180,000 distinct CDR3 sequences, about 9.4% of which are singletons. The sequenced material came from blood. The receptors shown here come from a woman aged 18-35 years with Graves' hyperthyroidism that later progressed to Graves' ophthalmopathy.

This clonotype came up many times. This chain uses TRBV30 with TRBJ2-5; D perhaps matches TRBD1 (6 bases). CDR1 is GTSNPN, CDR2 SVGIG, per germline (reference sequence). Trimming removed 3 bases at V and 0 bases at J, with 8 bases between. CDR3 length: 13 amino acids. The DNA of the CDR3 is TGTGCCTGGAGGGGGGCTGACCAAGAGACCCAGTACTTC. It is translated as CAWRGADQETQYF.

This clonotype was counted at least ten times. The chain links TRBV19 to TRBJ1-1, with D possibly being TRBD1 (6 bases). V shed 3 bases and J shed 1 base, with 12 bases lying between them. The germline V gene encodes CDR1 LNHDA and CDR2 SQIVND (reference sequence). The CDR3 is 15 amino acids. Written as DNA, the CDR3 is TGTGCCAGTAGTATTATTGGGACACAGAACACTGAAGCTTTCTTT. It codes for CASSIIGTQNTEAFF.

This rearrangement joins TRBV5-6 to TRBJ1-3; TRBD1 is a possible D gene (6 bases). This CDR3 spans 15 amino acids. The germline CDR1 and CDR2 sequences are SGHDT and YYEEEE. V was clipped by 3 bases and J by 9 bases, with 19 bases between them. CDR3 sequence: CASSSRGGRAPTIYF. CDR3 DNA: TGTGCCAGCAGCTCGAGGGGGGGCCGAGCCCCCACCATATATTTT.

This clonotype was counted many times. The chain couples TRBV7-2 to TRBJ2-3, with D hard to call. The germline gives CDR1 SGHTA, CDR2 FQGNSA. The CDR3 sequence is 14 residues long. Deletions cut 1 base from V and 2 bases from J, with 7 bases between. The CDR3 protein is CASSLDKPTDTQYF. In nucleotides, the CDR3 is TGTGCCAGCAGCTTAGACAAACCCACAGATACGCAGTATTTT.

This clonotype was seen repeatedly, ten times or more. This chain connects TRBV9 to TRBJ1-5; D is ambiguous. V was cut by 1 base and J by 5 bases, with 7 bases left in between. CDR3 size: 13 residues. CDR1 SGDLS and CDR2 YYNGEE come from the germline V gene. The CDR3 loop is CASSVNWDQPQHF. In DNA form, the CDR3 reads TGTGCCAGCAGCGTAAATTGGGATCAGCCCCAGCATTTT.

This clonotype was picked up a small number of times. This chain uses TRBV4-1 with TRBJ1-1; D may be TRBD1 (6 bases). V dropped 3 bases and J dropped 12 bases, with 26 bases sitting between them. Germline V gene sequence: CDR1 MGHRA, CDR2 YSYEKL. The CDR3 has 16 amino acids. CDR3 residues: CASSHLTRNNRVRSFF. CDR3 nucleotides: TGCGCCAGCAGCCACCTAACAAGAAACAACAGGGTAAGGTCTTTCTTT.

This clonotype was recorded many times. The chain employs TRBV5-1 and TRBJ1-4; 8 bases align to TRBD1. The CDR3 extends over 14 amino acids. The V gene end was trimmed by 3 bases and the J gene end by 8 bases; junction bases not matched to a gene: 6. Per the germline V gene, CDR1 is SGHRS and CDR2 is YFSETQ. The CDR3 DNA sequence: TGCGCCAGCAGCTCGGACAGGGCGGGCGAAAAACTGTTTTTT. This translates into CASSSDRAGEKLFF.